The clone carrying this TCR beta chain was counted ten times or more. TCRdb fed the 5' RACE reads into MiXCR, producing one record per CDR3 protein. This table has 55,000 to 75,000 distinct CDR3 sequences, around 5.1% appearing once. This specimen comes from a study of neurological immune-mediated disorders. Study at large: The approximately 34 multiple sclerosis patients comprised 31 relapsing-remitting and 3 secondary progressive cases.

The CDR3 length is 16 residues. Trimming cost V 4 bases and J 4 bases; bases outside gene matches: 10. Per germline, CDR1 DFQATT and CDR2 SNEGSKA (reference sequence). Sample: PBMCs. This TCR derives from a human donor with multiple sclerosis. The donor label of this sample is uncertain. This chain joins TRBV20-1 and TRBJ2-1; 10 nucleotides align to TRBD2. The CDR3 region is CSATRSGLADYNEQFF. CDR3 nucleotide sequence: TGCAGTGCTACCCGATCCGGACTAGCGGATTACAATGAGCAGTTCTTC.